A selection of T cell receptor beta chains follows, all from one sample in a study of blood T cells in healthy people across ages. TCRdb analysed the 5' RACE reads with MiXCR anew, one entry per CDR3 protein. The sample lists 600,000 or so distinct CDR3 sequences; approximately 30% were seen once. Sequencing used blood. These receptors all come from a woman older than 75 in good health. Both conserved end residues are part of each CDR3. A D gene is named only where the DNA matches it firmly. Clone size is given for some rows only: seen once, a few or many times, or a class if the clone is expanded.

j_gene | d_gene | abundance | v_gene | CDR3aa | CDR3nt
TRBJ2-2 | . | . | TRBV4-3 | CASSQGPETGELFF | TGCGCCAGCAGCCAGGGACCCGAGACCGGGGAGCTGTTTTTT
TRBJ2-1 | TRBD1 | many | TRBV5-1 | CASSLANGQGSYEQFF | TGCGCCAGCAGCTTGGCCAATGGACAGGGCTCGTATGAGCAGTTCTTC
TRBJ1-6 | . | . | TRBV6-5 | CASNPGGNSPLHF | TGTGCCAGCAACCCGGGAGGGAATTCACCCCTCCACTTT
TRBJ1-1 | . | few | TRBV29-1 | CSAADGIQPGAFF | TGCAGCGCTGCTGACGGAATTCAGCCTGGGGCTTTCTTT
TRBJ2-1 | TRBD2 | . | TRBV18 | CASSPLSSGGNNEQFF | TGTGCCAGCTCACCACTGTCTAGCGGGGGTAACAATGAGCAGTTCTTC
TRBJ2-6 | . | many | TRBV6-5 | CASSYSGRMSSGANVLTF | TGTGCCAGCAGTTACAGCGGACGGATGAGCTCTGGGGCCAACGTCCTGACTTTC
TRBJ1-1 | TRBD1 | . | TRBV5-1 | CASSARQGLSTEAFF | TGCGCCAGCAGCGCTCGACAGGGCCTGAGCACTGAAGCTTTCTTT
TRBJ2-3 | . | . | TRBV20-1 | CSAITGRAPDTQYF | TGCAGTGCCATTACGGGCAGGGCCCCAGATACGCAGTATTTT
TRBJ1-2 | TRBD1 | . | TRBV5-4 | CARSFGQGANYGYTF | TGTGCCAGAAGCTTCGGACAGGGCGCTAACTATGGCTACACCTTC
TRBJ2-7 | TRBD1 | . | TRBV7-9 | CASSKGKGTGTHEQYF | TGTGCCAGCAGCAAGGGAAAAGGGACAGGTACTCACGAGCAGTACTTC
TRBJ2-2 | TRBD2 | . | TRBV7-2 | CASISYLAGGGTGELFF | TGTGCCAGCATTTCCTACTTAGCGGGGGGAGGGACCGGGGAGCTGTTTTTT
TRBJ2-7 | . | many | TRBV15 | CATSVGGDNYEQYF | TGTGCCACCAGCGTCGGAGGTGACAATTACGAGCAGTACTTC
TRBJ2-3 | TRBD2 | once | TRBV9 | CASSGSGSVPDTQYF | TGTGCCAGCAGCGGTAGCGGGAGTGTGCCAGATACGCAGTATTTT
TRBJ2-3 | . | few | TRBV7-9 | CASSPPWGRASTDTQYF | TGTGCCAGCAGCCCGCCCTGGGGTAGGGCTAGCACAGATACGCAGTATTTT
TRBJ1-5 | . | . | TRBV6-5 | CASSYGLGGNQPQHF | TGTGCCAGCAGTTACGGGTTGGGGGGCAATCAGCCCCAGCATTTT
TRBJ2-7 | . | . | TRBV20-1 | CSARDRGRSSYEQYF | TGCAGTGCTAGAGATCGAGGCAGGAGCTCCTACGAGCAGTACTTC
TRBJ2-7 | . | many | TRBV28 | CASSSSGQVDSYEQYF | TGTGCCAGCAGTTCCTCTGGGCAGGTCGACTCCTACGAGCAGTACTTC
TRBJ2-2 | . | few | TRBV4-2 | CASSQDGQAHTGELFF | TGTGCCAGCAGCCAAGATGGGCAGGCCCACACCGGGGAGCTGTTTTTT
TRBJ2-4 | . | many | TRBV7-2 | CASSLREARTGGIQYF | TGTGCCAGCAGCTTAAGGGAAGCCAGAACGGGCGGGATTCAGTACTTC
TRBJ2-1 | . | . | TRBV6-2/TRBV6-3 | CASSYYGLRHNEQFF | TGTGCCAGCAGTTATTACGGGTTACGGCACAATGAGCAGTTCTTC
TRBJ2-3 | TRBD2 | . | TRBV28 | CASSFIGGEEADTQYF | TGTGCCAGCAGTTTTATCGGGGGGGAGGAGGCAGATACGCAGTATTTT
TRBJ1-4 | . | many | TRBV5-1 | CASSWSGGSEKLFF | TGCGCCAGCAGCTGGTCGGGGGGGAGTGAAAAACTGTTTTTT
TRBJ1-1 | . | . | TRBV2 | CASFRSRNTEAFF | TGTGCCAGCTTCCGGAGTCGGAACACTGAAGCTTTCTTT
TRBJ1-1 | TRBD1 | few | TRBV5-6 | CASSATGTENTEAFF | TGTGCCAGCAGCGCAACCGGGACAGAGAACACTGAAGCTTTCTTT
TRBJ2-1 | . | . | TRBV12-3/TRBV12-4 | CASNLGTFNEQFF | TGTGCCAGCAACCTCGGGACTTTCAATGAGCAGTTCTTC
TRBJ1-4 | . | few | TRBV15 | CATSREVGGNEKLFF | TGTGCCACCAGCAGAGAGGTTGGGGGTAATGAAAAACTGTTTTTT
TRBJ2-7 | . | many | TRBV30 | CAWSLLDGIYEQYF | TGTGCCTGGAGTCTTCTAGATGGGATCTACGAGCAGTACTTC
TRBJ1-1 | . | . | TRBV7-9 | CASSSELRATEAFF | TGTGCCAGCAGCTCAGAGCTGCGCGCCACTGAAGCTTTCTTT
TRBJ1-2 | TRBD1 | . | TRBV5-1 | CASSDPGQYGYTF | TGCGCCAGCAGCGACCCGGGACAGTATGGCTACACCTTC
TRBJ2-3 | . | many | TRBV7-2 | CASSLETGFTDTQYF | TGTGCCAGCAGCTTAGAAACAGGGTTCACAGATACGCAGTATTTT
TRBJ2-1 | TRBD2 | . | TRBV6-5 | CASSGLAADNEQFF | TGTGCCAGCAGCGGACTAGCGGCTGACAATGAGCAGTTCTTC
TRBJ2-7 | TRBD1 | many | TRBV7-8 | CASSLGELDRAYEQYF | TGTGCCAGCAGCTTAGGGGAACTGGACAGGGCCTACGAGCAGTACTTC
TRBJ2-1 | . | many | TRBV20-1 | CSARTGKYNEQFF | TGCAGTGCCCGGACGGGGAAGTACAATGAGCAGTTCTTC
TRBJ1-4 | TRBD1 | few | TRBV6-5 | CASRVLGTANEKLFF | TGTGCCAGCAGGGTACTCGGGACAGCTAATGAAAAACTGTTTTTT
TRBJ2-7 | TRBD2 | . | TRBV14 | CASSQRLADSYEQYF | TGTGCCAGCAGCCAGCGACTAGCAGACTCCTACGAGCAGTACTTC
TRBJ2-7 | . | . | TRBV7-3 | CASSQDGAYEQYF | TGTGCCAGCAGCCAGGACGGGGCCTACGAGCAGTACTTC
TRBJ2-2 | TRBD1 | many | TRBV7-2 | CACGQGTTGELFF | TGTGCCTGCGGACAGGGAACGACCGGGGAGCTGTTTTTT
TRBJ2-7 | . | few | TRBV30 | CAWSRGVHNEQYF | TGTGCCTGGAGTCGAGGAGTCCACAATGAGCAGTACTTC
TRBJ2-1 | TRBD2 | . | TRBV4-2 | CASSQGGGGAGWEQFF | TGTGCCAGCAGCCAAGGGGGCGGGGGGGCCGGATGGGAGCAGTTCTTC
TRBJ1-1 | . | . | TRBV30 | CAWGGSTEAFF | TGTGCCTGGGGGGGGAGCACTGAAGCTTTCTTT
TRBJ1-5 | . | . | TRBV15 | CATSRDGWAGNQPQHF | TGTGCCACCAGCAGAGATGGTTGGGCAGGCAATCAGCCCCAGCATTTT
TRBJ2-1 | . | . | TRBV5-1 | CASKAGSNNEQFF | TGCGCCAGCAAGGCCGGCTCGAACAATGAGCAGTTCTTC
TRBJ2-7 | . | few | TRBV20-1 | CSASDGRSYEQYF | TGCAGTGCTAGTGACGGCCGCTCCTACGAGCAGTACTTC
TRBJ2-6 | . | many | TRBV5-1 | CASSSGRGASGANVLTF | TGCGCCAGCAGCTCCGGCAGGGGAGCTTCGGGGGCCAACGTCCTGACTTTC